This entry describes one T cell receptor beta chain. Its antigen has not been determined. Nothing much larger sits one base from this clone, and base qualities are not available. This entry belongs to a study of identical twins' blood T cells (dated by TCRdb to 2012 to 2014). In terms of the full investigation: Around 50 million Illumina reads were obtained across roughly 12 libraries, comprising six alpha-chain and six beta-chain libraries. The study compared TCR alpha and beta chain repertoires of three pairs of monozygous twins using next-generation sequencing to assess genetic influence on repertoire formation. Overall study results and their limits: V gene usage was reported to be markedly more similar within twin pairs than between unrelated donors, even among non-selected out-of-frame TCRbeta clonotypes. Because the twins were reared together, environmental influences could not be excluded as an explanation for twin similarity. How many CDR3 clonotypes two donors shared depended mainly on the product of their cloneset sizes, and the twins did not clearly stray from this trend. The study stated that the proposed role of the TCRalpha J segment in MHC recognition during thymic selection needs to be validated by independent studies. Among the most abundant TCRbeta clonotypes, every donor shared more CDR3 sequences with her own twin than with unrelated donors.

The germline V gene supplies CDR1 MGHDK and CDR2 SYGVNS. Measured from the cysteine to the phenylalanine, the CDR3 is 14 residues long. Kept here is only the CDR3 DNA, which spans 42 bases and is read in frame from base 1. V gives up 1 base and J gives up 3 bases, and the segment between their germline ends measures 9 bases. The donors were six healthy women who made up three monozygous twin pairs. All three twin pairs had been raised together and were thought likely to have encountered the same vaccines and infectious agents. RNA was isolated from peripheral blood mononuclear cells and used to prepare TCR cDNA libraries. Library method: 5' RACE. Reads for this sample came from an Illumina Genome Analyzer IIx. RNA-based TCR cDNA libraries were prepared by a previously described protocol with several modifications. To prevent cross-contamination, sample-specific barcodes were added to both ends of each TCR cDNA library during cDNA synthesis and amplification. The authors' pipeline ran thus. Each library contained about 2.2 to 4 million CDR3-containing reads, and somewhere between about 90,000 and nearly 550,000 clonotypes were identified for each individual. Reads with improper barcode index combinations were discarded, after which clonesets were built for each library with the MiTCR software. While assembling CDR3 clonotypes, MiTCR corrected PCR and sequencing errors and either filtered or rescued low-quality reads. Artificial out-of-frame clonotypes were mapped to in-frame sequences, with one indel allowed in the CDR3, and then removed. Similarity of V and J gene usage between donors was measured as Jensen-Shannon divergence divided by mean entropy. Using fastp at Q25 and MiXCR, TCRdb reprocessed the public reads and kept productive beta chains. A single entry per CDR3 protein holds the most common genes and DNA from its merged rows. The V and J calls reflect TCRdb's pipeline rather than the authors' work. The sample records fewer than 450,000 distinct CDR3 sequences, about 28% of which are singletons. In total, the top ten clones hold more than 5.5% of the sample.

The V and J genes are TRBV25-1 and TRBJ1-2; the D gene cannot be resolved reliably. The receptor was isolated from a woman aged 18-55 years in good health. The sequenced sample was PBMCs. The CDR3 reads CASSELKDYYGYTF. The sequenced DNA is TGTGCCAGCAGTGAATTGAAGGACTACTATGGCTACACCTTC.